This T cell receptor (beta chain) was observed in a study of patients and donors after allogeneic stem cell transplantation. A single record per CDR3 protein comes from TCRdb applying MiXCR to the RT-PCR reads. The sample carries about 11,000 distinct CDR3 sequences, roughly 21% recorded once. Sample: blood, either unsorted or a sorted T cell fraction (not recorded which). The origin of this receptor is a human donor who was either an allogeneic HSCT recipient or a stem cell or donor lymphocyte infusion donor (not recorded which). It is not recorded whose cells these are; they may come from a transplant donor.

In DNA, the CDR3 is TGTGCCAGCAGCTCCGGGACGGTCTATGGCTACACCTTC. Protein sequence: CASSSGTVYGYTF. The J gene is TRBJ1-2, the V gene TRBV7-3; tentative D call: TRBD1 (5 bases). The ends were cut back, 4 bases at V and 4 bases at J, with 10 bases in the middle. This CDR3 spans 13 amino acids. From germline, CDR1 is SGHTA and CDR2 FQGTGA.